The sequence of this T cell receptor (beta chain) was determined in a study of cytomegalovirus exposure and HLA in healthy donors (dated by TCRdb to the late 2010s). Study-level background: According to a later analysis, the 120 or so validation repertoires were produced on the same platform as the 600 to 850 repertoires of the first cohort. The study aimed to test whether signatures of past pathogen exposure could be identified by cataloging public T cell receptors. Along with the approximately 700-subject first cohort, a separate validation cohort of around 120 different subjects was used. The study combined high-throughput TCR immunosequencing, statistical association of individual TCRs with disease status, and machine learning to predict cytomegalovirus infection status.

Library construction relied on the immunoSEQ multiplex PCR assay. The paper's processing steps were these. A statistical classification framework was developed to diagnose cytomegalovirus status using the catalog of TCR beta chain sequences. Imported from immuneACCESS, the table was reduced by TCRdb to in-frame sequences with V and J called. These copies leave out some clones; in studies compared against another copy, an unresolved V gene accounts for under half, and the cause of the remainder is not known. The V and J calls and clone size are taken from that table; D and trimming were inferred from the DNA. The sample table holds some 71,000 clones, of which 94% were seen once. The ten top clones hold about 0.93% of the sample. Cut back by 0 bases and 9 bases, the V and J ends lie 6 bases apart. The cysteine opens and the phenylalanine closes a CDR3 of 12 amino acids. Solely the CDR3 DNA is kept, with 36 bases framed from the first base. CDR1 and CDR2, per the germline V gene (reference sequence), are MNHEY and SMNVEV.

The donors belonged to the validation cohort of over a hundred subjects, which was separate from the approximately 680-subject first cohort. This clone has only one observation. Its antigen is still unknown. Per-base quality was not reported, and no clone a single base away is much larger than it. Overall results and qualifications from the work: In a later analysis, TCRs clustered in the first cohort were found to also tend to co-occur in the 130 or so validation repertoires, with 90% to 95% of cluster scores above 0. The authors suggested that the approach could potentially be generalized to other disease states and immunological phenotypes. Cytomegalovirus status was reported to be diagnosed by the classifier with high specificity and sensitivity in both the original and validation cohorts. Three of the identified cytomegalovirus-associated TCR beta chains were confirmed in vitro to be specific for cytomegalovirus antigens. Across donors, most TCR sequences were observed very rarely, whereas some public TCRs were present in many individuals. The validation cohort had no HLA typing available for a later analysis, so co-occurrence within that cohort was assessed over all 110 or so repertoires. In the study, approximately 160 TCR beta chains were listed as associated with cytomegalovirus.

Rearrangement joined TRBV27 to TRBJ2-1; TRBD2 might be the D gene, on 5 matching bases. This TCR came from a woman aged 18-29 years in good health and CMV-seronegative. Sequencing used PBMCs. The sequence in DNA is TGTGCCAGCAGTTTATCGGGGAGTGAGCAGTTCTTC. Its protein is CASSLSGSEQFF.